Shown below are 23 T cell receptor beta chains from a single sample sequenced in a study of shared clonotypes between healthy human individuals. The assay was immunoSEQ multiplex PCR, and TCRdb's table has in-frame clones only and misses some. The table shows roughly 1,500,000 clones, with approximately 98% occurring only once. Sequenced input: naive CD4+ T cells sorted from blood. Indicated subset: CD45RA+ positively selected. These receptors all stem from a man aged 25-40 years in good health.

The rearrangement links TRBV6-5 to TRBJ2-7; D is ambiguous. With 0 bases removed from V and 7 bases from J, the gap between germline ends came to 16 bases. Germline V gene sequence: CDR1 MNHEY, CDR2 SVGAGI. The CDR3 has 15 amino acids. DNA for the CDR3: TGTGCCAGCAGTTACTCGGGTGATATCGGCCAAGAGCAGTACTTC. This gives the protein CASSYSGDIGQEQYF.

A remark on this clone: Possible read error: a much larger clone is one base away. This sample also contains other DNA sequences that code for the same CDR3. This sequence joins TRBV5-1 and TRBJ2-5; the D gene is possibly TRBD1 (5 bases). The germline V gene has CDR1 SGHRS and CDR2 YFSETQ. The CDR3 is made up of 13 amino acids. Trimming pared 1 base from V and 2 bases from J, leaving 6 bases between. CDR3 protein: CASSLRQQETQYF. CDR3 nucleotide sequence: TGCGCCAGCAGCTTGAGACAGCAAGAGACCCAGTACTTC.

This chain uses TRBV11-2 with TRBJ1-1; TRBD1 aligns across 7 bases. Germline V gene data show CDR1 as SGHAT and CDR2 as FQNNGV. Unmatched junction bases numbered 8, after V lost 0 bases and J lost 10 bases. This CDR3 has 14 amino acids. The CDR3 sequence is CASSLESTGWGAFF. The CDR3 region has the DNA TGTGCCAGCAGCTTAGAGTCGACAGGGTGGGGAGCTTTCTTT.

V and J are TRBV19 and TRBJ1-2; 7 positions agree with TRBD1. This CDR3 has 17 amino acids. The germline V gene has CDR1 LNHDA and CDR2 SQIVND (reference sequence). The trim removed 7 bases at V and 8 bases at J, leaving 22 bases unmatched. This CDR3 is CASTAPGQEGRERGYTF. The CDR3 DNA is TGTGCCAGTACCGCACCCGGACAGGAGGGTCGAGAACGCGGCTACACCTTC.

With regard to this clone: Other DNA variants within this sample encode the same CDR3. The rearrangement uses TRBV7-2 and TRBJ1-1; D possibly corresponds to TRBD1 (5 bases). The CDR3 is made up of 14 amino acids. Trimming took off 0 bases at V and 1 base at J, with 6 bases between the two ends. Germline CDR1 reads SGHTA; CDR2 reads FQGNSA. This chain's CDR3 is CASSLAGGNTEAFF. As DNA, the CDR3 is TGTGCCAGCAGCTTAGCCGGGGGGAACACTGAAGCTTTCTTT.

The CDR3 DNA is TGTGCCAGCGGAGGGTCATTCCTGGGAAGCTCCTACGAGCAGTACTTC. Residues: CASGGSFLGSSYEQYF. The J gene is TRBJ2-7, the V gene TRBV9, with D possibly matching TRBD2 (6 bases). The V gene lost 7 bases and the J gene lost 0 bases, with 20 bases spanning the gap. The CDR3 loop spans 16 amino acids. Germline V gene sequence: CDR1 SGDLS, CDR2 YYNGEE.

The rearrangement joins TRBV11-3 to TRBJ2-1; D is perhaps TRBD2 (5 bases). V lost 6 bases to trimming and J lost 4 bases, with 7 bases between them. The CDR3 is 12 amino acids. Per germline, CDR1 SGHNT and CDR2 YENEEA. The CDR3 DNA follows: TGTGCCAGCAGTCCGGGGTACAATGAGCAGTTCTTC. The encoded protein is CASSPGYNEQFF. The full variable domain, with the rest looked up from reference TRBV11-3 and TRBJ2-1, is EAGVVQSPRYKIIEKKQPVAFWCNPISGHNTLYWYLQNLGQGPELLIRYENEEAVDDSQLPKDRFSAERLKGVDSTLKIQPAELGDSAVYLCASSPGYNEQFFGPGTRLTVL.

This rearrangement joins TRBV7-7 to TRBJ2-5; the D gene is possibly TRBD1 (5 bases). In germline, CDR1 is SSHAT, CDR2 FNYEAQ (reference sequence). This CDR3 contains 15 residues. The V gene lost 0 bases and the J gene lost 5 bases, with 13 bases spanning the gap. The CDR3 DNA sequence: TGTGCCAGCAGCTTAGCCTCAGGGTTGGGGGAGACCCAGTACTTC. Its protein is CASSLASGLGETQYF.

The V and J genes are TRBV7-9 and TRBJ2-4; D is unresolved. Per the germline V gene, CDR1 is SEHNR and CDR2 is FQNEAQ (reference sequence). V lost 5 bases to trimming and J lost 0 bases, with 20 bases between them. This CDR3 comprises 18 residues. This CDR3 is CASSPPLGGPIAKNIQYF. The CDR3 DNA sequence: TGTGCCAGCAGCCCCCCGCTGGGTGGGCCGATAGCCAAAAACATTCAGTACTTC.

The chain has TRBV4-3 and TRBJ1-1; unclear D gene. CDR3 length equals 15 residues. The V end lost 0 bases, the J end lost 7 bases, and 15 bases lay between the germline ends. Germline values: CDR1 LGHNA, CDR2 YSLEER. CDR3: CASSQDHWGRDEAFF. CDR3 nucleotides: TGCGCCAGCAGCCAAGATCATTGGGGAAGGGATGAAGCTTTCTTT.

The chain couples TRBV19 to TRBJ2-6; 7 bases match TRBD2. The germline V gene encodes CDR1 LNHDA and CDR2 SQIVND (reference sequence). V was clipped by 3 bases and J by 0 bases; unmatched bases: 5. The CDR3 has 17 amino acids. CDR3 amino acids: CASSIAGGGSGANVLTF. In DNA, the CDR3 is TGTGCCAGTAGTATCGCGGGCGGGGGCTCTGGGGCCAACGTCCTGACTTTC. The full variable domain, completed using reference TRBV19 and TRBJ2-6, is DGGITQSPKYLFRKEGQNVTLSCEQNLNHDAMYWYRQDPGQGLRLIYYSQIVNDFQKGDIAEGYSVSREKKESFPLTVTSAQKNPTAFYLCASSIAGGGSGANVLTFGAGSRLTVL.

The chain joins TRBV7-3 to TRBJ2-1, with a weak D call TRBD1 (6 bases). The germline V and J ends were trimmed by 2 bases and 10 bases, with 9 bases remaining between them. Germline V lookup: CDR1 SGHTA, CDR2 FQGTGA. This CDR3 is built from 12 residues. The CDR3 bases are TGTGCCAGCAGCTTACGCAGGGGCGAGCAGTTCTTC. It yields the protein CASSLRRGEQFF.

The sample holds one count of this clone. V is TRBV28 and J is TRBJ1-5; D gene unclear. V was clipped by 2 bases and J by 2 bases, with 10 bases between them. There are 15 residues in the CDR3. Germline CDR1 is MDHEN and CDR2 is SYDVKM. CDR3 protein: CASSLIQTGNQPQHF. As DNA, the CDR3 is TGTGCCAGCAGTTTAATCCAAACGGGCAATCAGCCCCAGCATTTT.

As concerns this clone: In the same sample, other DNA sequences code for this CDR3. This chain joins TRBV19 and TRBJ2-7; 7 positions match TRBD1. The germline V gene has CDR1 LNHDA and CDR2 SQIVND (reference sequence). V shed 1 base and J 1 base; nucleotides not matched to a gene: 1. The CDR3 loop spans 14 amino acids. This CDR3 reads CASSIARGSYEQYF. Here the CDR3 DNA reads TGTGCCAGTAGTATAGCCAGGGGGTCCTACGAGCAGTACTTC.

The genes are TRBV7-9 and TRBJ2-7; D could derive from TRBD1 or TRBD2 (5 bases each). CDR1 and CDR2 (germline): SEHNR, FQNEAQ (reference sequence). The CDR3 has 14 residues. Between the trimmed V and J ends, which lost 2 bases and 5 bases, there was a span of 13 bases. As DNA, the CDR3 is TGTGCCAGCAGCTTACAGGGACCCCCCAACGAGCAGTACTTC. Residues: CASSLQGPPNEQYF.

CDR3 region: CASSSWAGEDGYTF. DNA of the CDR3: TGTGCCAGCAGCAGCTGGGCAGGCGAGGATGGCTACACCTTC. The genes are TRBV7-9 and TRBJ1-2, with no clear D. The V end lost 5 bases, the J end lost 6 bases, and 16 bases lay between the germline ends. From germline, CDR1 is SEHNR and CDR2 FQNEAQ (reference sequence). This CDR3 has 14 residues. Looking up the rest from reference TRBV7-9 and TRBJ1-2 gives the full variable domain: DTGVSQNPRHKITKRGQNVTFRCDPISEHNRLYWYRQTLGQGPEFLTYFQNEAQLEKSRLLSDRFSAERPKGSFSTLEIQRTEQGDSAMYLCASSSWAGEDGYTFGSGTRLTVV.

This chain links TRBV20-1 with TRBJ2-7; unclear D gene. CDR1 DFQATT and CDR2 SNEGSKA come from the germline V gene (reference sequence). CDR3 length: 11 residues. The CDR3 here is CRADFAYEQYF. The CDR3 nucleotides read TGCAGGGCCGATTTCGCCTACGAGCAGTACTTC.

The V call is TRBV11-3, the J call TRBJ2-7, with a tentative D call TRBD2 (5 bases). Trimming cost V 0 bases and J 3 bases, with 24 bases left between them. The V gene's germline CDR1 is SGHNT and CDR2 YENEEA. The CDR3 totals 19 residues. The chain's CDR3 is CASSLDPQLVAKDLYEQYF. For the CDR3, the DNA is TGTGCCAGCAGCTTAGATCCCCAACTGGTAGCGAAGGACCTCTACGAGCAGTACTTC.

The chain carries TRBV7-9 and TRBJ2-1, with D unclear. Germline CDR1 reads SEHNR; CDR2 reads FQNEAQ (reference sequence). Trimming pared 1 base from V and 15 bases from J, leaving 4 bases between. The CDR3 runs 9 residues. CDR3 DNA sequence: TGTGCCAGCAGCTTAGAGGGGTTCTTC. Translated: CASSLEGFF.

Concerning this clone: Other DNA sequences of this sample code for an identical CDR3. J is TRBJ2-7 and V is TRBV7-2; the D is unclear. This CDR3 has 12 residues. CDR1 and CDR2 (germline): SGHTA, FQGNSA. Trimming removed 5 bases at V and 1 base at J, with 6 bases between. Written as DNA, the CDR3 is TGTGCCAGCAGCCCTACGTCCTACGAGCAGTACTTC. Residues: CASSPTSYEQYF.

The chain is built from TRBV6-1 and TRBJ2-7, with TRBD1 as a possible D gene (6 bases). The CDR3 extends over 15 amino acids. V lost 8 bases and J 2 bases, leaving 19 bases between the germline ends. Germline loops: CDR1 MNHNS, CDR2 SASEGT. The CDR3 spells CASGLDRRQTYEQYF. The CDR3, as DNA: TGTGCCAGCGGACTTGACAGGAGGCAAACCTACGAGCAGTACTTC.

V usage is TRBV11-3 and J usage is TRBJ1-1; TRBD1 matches at 7 bases. This CDR3 has 18 residues. Trimming cost V 4 bases and J 0 bases; bases outside gene matches: 14. CDR1 SGHNT and CDR2 YENEEA come from the germline V gene. In DNA, the CDR3 is TGTGCCAGCAGCTCAACCGGGACAGAATATAGCATGAACACTGAAGCTTTCTTT. As protein: CASSSTGTEYSMNTEAFF.

The V and J genes are TRBV19 and TRBJ2-1; D may be TRBD2 (5 bases). This CDR3 comprises 19 residues. Germline CDR1 LNHDA, CDR2 SQIVND (reference sequence). Trimming pared 4 bases from V and 0 bases from J, leaving 22 bases between. CDR3 nucleotides: TGTGCCAGTAGTAGGTTCGGTGTGGCGGGTACTAGCTCCTACAATGAGCAGTTCTTC. Translation gives CASSRFGVAGTSSYNEQFF. The full variable domain, with the rest looked up from reference TRBV19 and TRBJ2-1, is DGGITQSPKYLFRKEGQNVTLSCEQNLNHDAMYWYRQDPGQGLRLIYYSQIVNDFQKGDIAEGYSVSREKKESFPLTVTSAQKNPTAFYLCASSRFGVAGTSSYNEQFFGPGTRLTVL.